This passage covers 26 T cell receptor beta chains from one sample sequenced in a study of persistence of HIV-infected CD4 T cells. These receptors' targets are unknown. Stimulation used around 9.1 ug/mL lysate from CMV-infected fibroblasts. Memory cells lacking CD40L and CD69 with high CD45RO were sorted. This was the immunoSEQ version 4 assay in survey mode. Profiling relied on immunoSEQ multiplex PCR, and the TCRdb table lists in-frame clones only, not all of them. Here the sample spans 25,000 to 35,000 clones, roughly 75% being singletons. This material consisted of CD4+ T cells sorted from PBMCs after 18-hour stimulation, taken from a patient who received antiretroviral therapy. Source of these receptors: an adult woman with HIV who was CMV-seropositive.

The chain joins TRBV9 to TRBJ1-5; 10 bases align to TRBD1. V shed 0 bases, J shed 6 bases, and the junction held 3 bases outside the gene matches. Germline V gene lookup returns CDR1 SGDLS and CDR2 YYNGEE. This CDR3 has 15 residues. The CDR3 nucleotides are TGTGCCAGCAGCGTAGGGACAGGGGGAAGTCAGCCCCAGCATTTT. As protein: CASSVGTGGSQPQHF.

The chain joins TRBV7-3 to TRBJ1-2, with D perhaps matching TRBD1 (6 bases). There are 15 residues in the CDR3. CDR1 and CDR2 (germline): SGHTA, FQGTGA. V shed 3 bases and J shed 6 bases, with 17 bases lying between them. The CDR3 DNA is TGTGCCAGCAGCTTCGTCGCAGGGGAAGTCAATGGCTACACCTTC. Translating gives CASSFVAGEVNGYTF.

In this sample, this clone turned up a few times. The rearrangement joins TRBV10-3 to TRBJ1-6; 7 nucleotides match TRBD1. The CDR3 spans 16 residues. CDR1 is ENHRY, CDR2 SYGVKD, per germline. The ends lost 2 bases at V and 6 bases at J; junction bases unmatched: 7. The CDR3 sequence is CAISEQRDSFNSPLHF. DNA of the CDR3: TGTGCCATCAGTGAGCAGAGGGACAGTTTTAATTCACCCCTCCACTTT.

This rearrangement joins TRBV30 to TRBJ2-7; unclear D gene. The CDR3 is 11 residues long. Looked up from germline, CDR1 is GTSNPN and CDR2 is SVGIG (reference sequence). Trimming shortened V by 3 bases and J by 3 bases, and 6 bases separated the two germline ends. The chain's CDR3 is CAWSRNYEQYF. In nucleotides, the CDR3 is TGTGCCTGGAGCCGTAACTACGAGCAGTACTTC.

This rearrangement joins TRBV4-1 to TRBJ2-5, with TRBD2 matching over 9 bases. Germline CDR1 reads MGHRA; CDR2 reads YSYEKL. The CDR3 has 17 residues. The J segment lost 0 bases and the V segment lost 0 bases, leaving 5 bases of the junction unmatched. The CDR3: CASSQDPSGANQETQYF. In nucleotides, the CDR3 is TGCGCCAGCAGCCAAGATCCTAGCGGGGCTAACCAAGAGACCCAGTACTTC.

The chain is built from TRBV2 and TRBJ1-6, with a possible D match to TRBD1 (5 bases). The CDR3 length is 13 residues. Germline lookup yields CDR1 SNHLY and CDR2 FYNNEI. Trimming removed 6 bases at V and 7 bases at J, with 10 bases between. The CDR3 is CASRFDRNSPLHF. The CDR3 DNA follows: TGTGCCAGCAGGTTCGACAGAAATTCACCCCTCCACTTT.

This clone has only a few counts. The V and J genes are TRBV5-4 and TRBJ1-5; D call uncertain. Germline assignment: CDR1 SGHNT and CDR2 YYREEE (reference sequence). The CDR3 is 14 residues long. Trimming removed 4 bases at V and 9 bases at J, with 17 bases between. The CDR3 bases are TGTGCCAGCAGCCCGAATGACGGCGTGACGCCCCAGCATTTT. Its translation is CASSPNDGVTPQHF.

The chain uses TRBV20-1 and TRBJ1-2, with D possibly TRBD1 on 5 matching bases. There are 11 residues in the CDR3. The germline CDR1 and CDR2 sequences are DFQATT and SNEGSKA (reference sequence). V lost 4 bases and J lost 4, with 7 bases in between. The CDR3: CSATGTYGYTF. The CDR3 region has the DNA TGCAGTGCTACCGGGACCTATGGCTACACCTTC.

V gene TRBV5-1 combines with J gene TRBJ1-6, with D perhaps TRBD1 (6 bases). The CDR3 length is 14 residues. Germline CDR1 SGHRS, CDR2 YFSETQ. V gave up 1 base and J gave up 7 bases, with 9 bases separating them. The CDR3 is CASSLRGGNSPLHF. CDR3 sequence (DNA): TGCGCCAGCAGCTTGCGAGGGGGAAATTCACCCCTCCACTTT.

The chain joins TRBV9 to TRBJ1-1, with D possibly being TRBD1 (6 bases). The V and J ends lost 4 bases and 1 base respectively, with 11 bases between them. The CDR3 loop spans 14 amino acids. CDR1 and CDR2 from the germline V gene are SGDLS and YYNGEE. CDR3 sequence: CASSLIQGNTEAFF. CDR3 bases: TGTGCCAGCAGCCTTATACAGGGGAACACTGAAGCTTTCTTT.

V is TRBV5-1 and J is TRBJ1-1; D uncertain. Trimming left V 2 bases short and J 6 bases short, with 11 bases between. CDR3 length: 13 amino acids. The germline V gene encodes CDR1 SGHRS and CDR2 YFSETQ. CDR3 sequence: CASSFGVTAEAFF. In DNA form, the CDR3 reads TGCGCCAGCAGCTTTGGGGTTACGGCTGAAGCTTTCTTT.

This clone was found a few times. Written as DNA, the CDR3 is TGTGCCAGCAGCCCGACAGGGGCAATCGGAGAGACCCAGTACTTC. It yields the protein CASSPTGAIGETQYF. The rearrangement joins TRBV7-9 to TRBJ2-5, with 8 bases that match TRBD1. CDR3 length: 15 residues. Germline V gene lookup returns CDR1 SEHNR and CDR2 FQNEAQ (reference sequence). V lost 5 bases and J lost 4; bases outside the gene matches: 9. The whole variable domain, remainder taken from reference TRBV7-9 and TRBJ2-5, is DTGVSQNPRHKITKRGQNVTFRCDPISEHNRLYWYRQTLGQGPEFLTYFQNEAQLEKSRLLSDRFSAERPKGSFSTLEIQRTEQGDSAMYLCASSPTGAIGETQYFGPGTRLLVL.

The rearrangement links TRBV3-1 (or the pseudogene TRBV3-2) to TRBJ1-2; a possible D gene is TRBD1 (5 bases). V lost 1 base and J lost 5, with 17 bases in between. The CDR3 sequence is 16 residues long. The germline CDR1 and CDR2 sequences are LGHDT and YNNKEL (reference sequence). DNA for the CDR3: TGTGCCAGCAGCCAAGTTGCAGGGAGAAGACCATATGGCTACACCTTC. It translates to CASSQVAGRRPYGYTF.

The gene calls are TRBV27 and TRBJ2-3; 8 bases line up with TRBD2. The CDR3 runs to 17 residues. The germline CDR1 and CDR2 sequences are MNHEY and SMNVEV (reference sequence). Germline trimming cut 3 bases from V and 1 base from J; bases unmatched to any gene: 9. The CDR3 loop reads CASSLYPAGVGTDTQYF. CDR3 sequence (DNA): TGTGCCAGCAGTTTGTATCCAGCGGGGGTAGGCACAGATACGCAGTATTTT.

The chain joins TRBV14 to TRBJ2-5; no definite D call. The V end lost 4 bases, the J end lost 4 bases, and 19 bases lay between the germline ends. This CDR3 is built from 16 residues. In germline, CDR1 is SGHDN, CDR2 FVKESK. The CDR3 coding sequence is TGTGCCAGCAGCCTCCGTCGGCCCTTTCGGGTAGAGACCCAGTACTTC. Translation gives CASSLRRPFRVETQYF.

This clone was observed a few times. The gene calls are TRBV29-1 and TRBJ1-1; tentative D call: TRBD1 (6 bases). This CDR3 contains 13 residues. Trimming shortened V by 8 bases and J by 2 bases, and 15 bases separated the two germline ends. Germline loops: CDR1 SQVTM, CDR2 ANQGSEA. The CDR3 spells CSLRGATNTEAFF. As DNA, the CDR3 is TGCAGCCTCCGGGGGGCAACAAACACTGAAGCTTTCTTT.

The count of this clone is one. This chain uses TRBV24-1 with TRBJ1-2; no clear D. This CDR3 contains 11 residues. The germline V and J ends were trimmed by 7 bases and 8 bases, with 10 bases remaining between them. From germline, CDR1 is KGHDR and CDR2 SFDVKD. The CDR3 loop is CATRGPVGYTF. The CDR3, as DNA: TGTGCCACCAGAGGACCGGTGGGCTACACCTTC.

This rearrangement joins TRBV19 to TRBJ1-5, with 10 bases that match TRBD1. V gave up 5 bases and J gave up 7 bases; unmatched junction bases: 8. The germline V gene encodes CDR1 LNHDA and CDR2 SQIVND (reference sequence). The CDR3 is 15 amino acids. Here the CDR3 DNA reads TGTGCCAGTAGTCAGGACAGGGGGGGTAGACAGCCCCAGCATTTT. It translates to CASSQDRGGRQPQHF.

In its sample, this clone was seen a few times. The V gene is TRBV9, the J gene TRBJ2-3; no reliable D call. CDR1 SGDLS and CDR2 YYNGEE come from the germline V gene. This CDR3 is 14 amino acids long. V lost 2 bases to trimming and J lost 2 bases, with 9 bases between them. The CDR3: CASSVVSNTDTQYF. DNA of the CDR3: TGTGCCAGCAGCGTTGTTTCTAACACAGATACGCAGTATTTT.

This chain connects TRBV2 to TRBJ1-2, with D perhaps matching TRBD1 (5 bases). Germline loops: CDR1 SNHLY, CDR2 FYNNEI. Trimming removed 3 bases at V and 4 bases at J, with 15 bases between. The CDR3 contains 15 residues. The CDR3 sequence: CASSDRAGRTYGYTF. Written as DNA, the CDR3 is TGTGCCAGCAGTGACCGGGCGGGACGGACCTATGGCTACACCTTC.

The chain carries TRBV6-6 and TRBJ2-4, with 8 positions matching TRBD1. V shed 8 bases and J 3 bases; nucleotides not matched to a gene: 12. The germline gives CDR1 MNHNY, CDR2 SVGAGI (reference sequence). This CDR3 has 16 residues. The chain's CDR3 is CASGQGPEIGKNIQYF. In nucleotides, the CDR3 is TGTGCCAGCGGACAGGGTCCGGAGATTGGCAAAAACATTCAGTACTTC.

This chain joins TRBV24-1 and TRBJ2-3, with D hard to call. CDR3 length: 12 residues. Trimming stripped 10 bases from V and 3 bases from J, with 10 bases between. Germline CDR1 and CDR2: KGHDR and SFDVKD. The CDR3 nucleotides are TGTGCCACTAGAGGCACGACAGATACGCAGTATTTT. Amino acid sequence: CATRGTTDTQYF.

The chain couples TRBV13 to TRBJ1-3; TRBD1 matches 9 bases. The CDR3 is 16 amino acids. J gave up 4 bases and V 6 bases, and 10 bases lay outside the gene matches. Germline V gene lookup returns CDR1 PRHDT and CDR2 FYEKMQ (reference sequence). The CDR3 reads CASSFRPGTGGNTIYF. The CDR3 nucleotides read TGTGCCAGCAGTTTTAGACCCGGGACAGGGGGAAACACCATATATTTT.

The V gene is TRBV11-3, the J gene TRBJ2-7; possibly TRBD1 or TRBD2 for D (5 bases each). The CDR3 has 13 residues. The germline V gene encodes CDR1 SGHNT and CDR2 YENEEA. The V gene lost 5 bases and the J gene lost 1 base, with 9 bases spanning the gap. This chain's CDR3 is CASSPGASYEQYF. Written as DNA, the CDR3 is TGTGCCAGCAGCCCCGGGGCGTCCTACGAGCAGTACTTC.

V gene TRBV7-9 combines with J gene TRBJ2-5; 9 bases agree with TRBD2. V shed 1 base and J 4 bases; nucleotides not matched to a gene: 4. Germline V gives CDR1 SEHNR, CDR2 FQNEAQ (reference sequence). The CDR3 runs 15 residues. DNA for the CDR3: TGTGCCAGCAGCTTAGAGAGCGGGGGGAGAGAGACCCAGTACTTC. It specifies CASSLESGGRETQYF.

The chain carries TRBV12-3 or TRBV12-4 and TRBJ2-7; 9 bases agree with TRBD1. The V segment lost 5 bases and the J segment 6 bases; nucleotides outside the gene matches: 5. The CDR3 has 13 amino acids. CDR3 sequence reads: CASSTGTGSEQYF. The CDR3 DNA reads TGTGCCAGCAGTACCGGGACAGGGTCCGAGCAGTACTTC.